This T cell receptor (beta chain) was identified in a study of shared clonotypes between healthy human individuals. Study-level information: The study enrolled a couple of women and a few men aged 18 to 49.

On this clone itself: Its antigen is unknown.

The study, taken as a whole, reports: Only blood was sampled; tissue repertoires likely differ.

TCRdb's table, derived via immunoSEQ multiplex PCR, lists solely in-frame clones and lacks some. The sample includes around 510,000 clones, around 80% seen only once; the top ten take around 12%. Sequencing input: PBMCs. The sequence derives from a woman in her thirties or forties in good health. Some clones in this sample may be carry-over from other donors' samples.

CDR3 sequence reads: CASSHILHEQFF. CDR3 DNA: TGTGCCAGCAGCCATATCCTCCATGAGCAGTTCTTC. J is TRBJ2-1 and V is TRBV7-9; no firm D call. V lost 5 bases to trimming and J lost 8 bases, with 10 bases between them. CDR1 and CDR2 (germline): SEHNR, FQNEAQ (reference sequence). CDR3 size: 12 residues.